These 27 T cell receptor beta chains were all obtained from the same sample, sequenced in a study of beta chain features in type 1 diabetes. TCRB transcripts that were expressed got sequenced, as all of the isolated RNA had been reverse transcribed. Profiled with immunoSEQ multiplex PCR; TCRdb holds only in-frame clones, not every one. Found here are around 240,000 clones, more than 65% of them singletons; the top ten hold 0.053%. The sequencing input was naive CD4+ T cells from blood. The receptors derive from a man younger than 45 in good health.

Details on this clone: Other DNA sequences in this sample translate to the same CDR3. This sequence joins TRBV29-1 and TRBJ1-1, with D uncertain. Trimming took off 4 bases at V and 1 base at J, with 4 bases between the two ends. The CDR3 runs 11 residues. Per the germline V gene, CDR1 is SQVTM and CDR2 is ANQGSEA. The CDR3 region is CSVVGNTEAFF. CDR3 DNA: TGCAGCGTTGTGGGGAACACTGAAGCTTTCTTT.

The rearrangement links TRBV7-9 to TRBJ1-1; D is unresolved. From germline, CDR1 is SEHNR and CDR2 FQNEAQ (reference sequence). Trimming stripped 6 bases from V and 0 bases from J, with 11 bases between. The CDR3 covers 14 residues. CDR3 amino acids: CASSSASMNTEAFF. CDR3 DNA: TGTGCCAGCAGTTCTGCGTCAATGAACACTGAAGCTTTCTTT.

The table lists this clone with a few counts. V and J are TRBV5-1 and TRBJ2-6; D gene unclear. Deletions cut 2 bases from V and 0 bases from J, with 6 bases between. The CDR3 covers 15 residues. CDR1 is SGHRS, CDR2 YFSETQ, per germline. The CDR3 protein is CASSFAGSGANVLTF. The CDR3 DNA is TGCGCCAGCAGCTTTGCAGGCTCTGGGGCCAACGTCCTGACTTTC.

The chain links TRBV25-1 to TRBJ2-6, with 9 bases matching TRBD2. The CDR3 consists of 15 residues. The V gene's germline CDR1 is MGHDK and CDR2 SYGVNS. V dropped 2 bases and J dropped 5; count of bases not matched to a gene: 1. For the CDR3, the DNA is TGTGCCAGCAGTGAACTAGCGGGGCGGGCCAACGTCCTGACTTTC. It yields the protein CASSELAGRANVLTF.

The rearrangement links TRBV9 to TRBJ2-5; D call uncertain. The V gene's germline CDR1 is SGDLS and CDR2 YYNGEE. The CDR3 runs 15 residues. V lost 3 bases to trimming and J lost 5 bases, with 17 bases between them. DNA of the CDR3: TGTGCCAGCAGCGAGGACGCCGGGCGGTATGAGACCCAGTACTTC. Its translation is CASSEDAGRYETQYF.

The chain joins TRBV30 to TRBJ1-5; D gene ambiguous. V shed 3 bases and J shed 0 bases, with 6 bases lying between them. The CDR3 runs 13 residues. Germline CDR1 and CDR2: GTSNPN and SVGIG (reference sequence). Written as DNA, the CDR3 is TGTGCCTGGAGCTCTTATAGCAATCAGCCCCAGCATTTT. The encoded protein is CAWSSYSNQPQHF.

The chain carries TRBV25-1 and TRBJ2-1; 7 nucleotides align to TRBD1. CDR1 MGHDK and CDR2 SYGVNS come from the germline V gene. The CDR3 runs to 16 residues. V gave up 1 base and J gave up 5 bases; unmatched junction bases: 8. The CDR3 coding sequence is TGTGCCAGCAGTGAATTGAGAGGGGGCGATGACAATGAGCAGTTCTTC. It translates to CASSELRGGDDNEQFF.

In its sample, this clone was seen a few times. The CDR3 spells CASSPGPRTDTQYF. CDR3 bases: TGTGCCAGCAGCCCGGGACCCCGCACAGATACGCAGTATTTT. This chain uses TRBV9 with TRBJ2-3; D may correspond to TRBD1 or TRBD2 (5 bases each). V was trimmed by 4 bases and J by 1 base, leaving 10 bases between them. CDR1 and CDR2 from the germline V gene are SGDLS and YYNGEE. The CDR3 spans 14 residues. Complete variable domain (other parts from reference TRBV9 and TRBJ2-3): DSGVTQTPKHLITATGQRVTLRCSPRSGDLSVYWYQQSLDQGLQFLIQYYNGEERAKGNILERFSAQQFPDLHSELNLSSLELGDSALYFCASSPGPRTDTQYFGPGTRLTVL.

The genes are TRBV15 and TRBJ2-5; weak D call: TRBD1 (6 bases). Trimming left V 5 bases short and J 2 bases short, with 12 bases between. Per the germline V gene, CDR1 is LNHNV and CDR2 is YYDKDF (reference sequence). This CDR3 is 14 amino acids long. CDR3 DNA: TGTGCCACCAGCCCACAGGGTTGGCAAGAGACCCAGTACTTC. Encoded protein: CATSPQGWQETQYF.

The genes are TRBV5-1 and TRBJ2-3; D perhaps matches TRBD1 (8 bases). V dropped 4 bases and J dropped 5 bases, with 17 bases sitting between them. Germline V gene sequence: CDR1 SGHRS, CDR2 YFSETQ. The CDR3 runs 15 residues. The CDR3 loop reads CASSLRTGRGDTQYF. In DNA form, the CDR3 reads TGCGCCAGCAGCCTTCGGACAGGGAGGGGAGATACGCAGTATTTT.

Here the CDR3 reads CASFAPTSPLHF. The CDR3 bases are TGTGCCAGCTTCGCCCCGACTTCACCCCTCCACTTT. The genes are TRBV7-9 and TRBJ1-6, with D hard to call. Trimming left V 8 bases short and J 9 bases short, with 11 bases between. The CDR3 length is 12 residues. The germline V gene encodes CDR1 SEHNR and CDR2 FQNEAQ (reference sequence). The full variable domain, its missing parts supplied by reference TRBV7-9 and TRBJ1-6, is DTGVSQNPRHKITKRGQNVTFRCDPISEHNRLYWYRQTLGQGPEFLTYFQNEAQLEKSRLLSDRFSAERPKGSFSTLEIQRTEQGDSAMYLCASFAPTSPLHFGNGTRLTVT.

This clone came up once. The same CDR3 is also encoded by other DNA sequences in this sample. V gene TRBV6-6 combines with J gene TRBJ2-7; no firm D call. Germline V gene data show CDR1 as MNHNY and CDR2 as SVGAGI (reference sequence). V was pared by 0 bases and J by 1 base, with 1 base between. The CDR3 contains 12 residues. The CDR3 spells CASSYSSYEQYF. CDR3 in DNA: TGTGCCAGCAGTTACTCGTCCTACGAGCAGTACTTC.

The rearrangement uses TRBV30 and TRBJ2-7; 7 nucleotides match TRBD1. Trimming removed 1 base from V and 3 bases from J; junction bases left unmatched: 6. The length of the CDR3 is 14 residues. Germline CDR1 GTSNPN, CDR2 SVGIG (reference sequence). CDR3 region: CAWSGGQRVYEQYF. Here the CDR3 DNA reads TGTGCCTGGAGTGGGGGACAGAGAGTCTACGAGCAGTACTTC.

The rearrangement links TRBV6-5 to TRBJ2-5; D unclear. The CDR3 loop spans 13 amino acids. From germline, CDR1 is MNHEY and CDR2 SVGAGI. V gave up 5 bases and J gave up 4 bases, with 11 bases separating them. CDR3 loop: CASSTLISETQYF. For the CDR3, the DNA is TGTGCCAGCAGTACCCTAATATCAGAGACCCAGTACTTC.

V and J are TRBV25-1 and TRBJ1-5; maybe TRBD1 (6 bases). V shed 9 bases and J shed 5 bases, with 14 bases lying between them. Germline values: CDR1 MGHDK, CDR2 SYGVNS. The CDR3 is 13 residues long. The CDR3 here is CASGGQLHQPQHF. DNA of the CDR3: TGTGCCAGTGGGGGGCAGTTACATCAGCCCCAGCATTTT.

V gene TRBV4-3 combines with J gene TRBJ2-1, with D hard to call. The CDR3 length is 16 residues. Germline V gene sequence: CDR1 LGHNA, CDR2 YSLEER. V lost 0 bases, J lost 4 bases, and 13 bases lay in between. The CDR3 loop is CASSQDQDRRYNEQFF. The CDR3 DNA reads TGCGCCAGCAGCCAAGATCAGGACCGAAGATACAATGAGCAGTTCTTC.

This rearrangement joins TRBV10-3 to TRBJ2-1, with a tentative D call TRBD1 (6 bases). The V and J ends lost 6 bases and 8 bases respectively, with 17 bases between them. From germline, CDR1 is ENHRY and CDR2 SYGVKD. CDR3 length: 14 residues. CDR3 sequence (DNA): TGTGCCATCAGGGGGGCCCTTGAGACGGATGAGCAGTTCTTC. Its protein is CAIRGALETDEQFF.

The V and J genes are TRBV7-9 and TRBJ1-1, with D unresolved. The CDR3 runs to 13 residues. V lost 2 bases and J 1 base, leaving 5 bases between the germline ends. Germline CDR1 SEHNR, CDR2 FQNEAQ (reference sequence). For the CDR3, the DNA is TGTGCCAGCAGCTTAATGGGGAACACTGAAGCTTTCTTT. Translated: CASSLMGNTEAFF.

The CDR3 reads CASSLDFGPQETQYF. CDR3 in DNA: TGTGCCAGCAGCTTAGATTTTGGCCCACAAGAGACCCAGTACTTC. The chain employs TRBV7-2 and TRBJ2-5; D is ambiguous. The CDR3 covers 15 residues. Germline CDR1 is SGHTA and CDR2 is FQGNSA. V was pared by 1 base and J by 2 bases, with 11 bases between.

This clone was picked up a small number of times. This chain joins TRBV30 and TRBJ2-7, with D unclear. There are 13 residues in the CDR3. Germline V gene lookup returns CDR1 GTSNPN and CDR2 SVGIG (reference sequence). Trimming cost V 0 bases and J 6 bases, with 12 bases left between them. CDR3 region: CAWSVGLGIEQYF. The CDR3 DNA reads as TGTGCCTGGAGTGTAGGGCTAGGGATCGAGCAGTACTTC.

This clone has more than one count but fewer than ten. The rearrangement joins TRBV28 to TRBJ2-3; 8 nucleotides align to TRBD2. CDR1 is MDHEN and CDR2 is SYDVKM in the germline V gene. The V and J ends lost 8 bases and 3 bases, in that order; junction bases with no gene match: 10. The length of the CDR3 is 15 residues. This CDR3 is CASGLVAGRTDTQYF. The CDR3 DNA sequence: TGTGCCAGCGGTCTGGTAGCGGGAAGGACAGATACGCAGTATTTT.

The chain links TRBV7-2 to TRBJ1-1; D not certain. The CDR3 totals 12 residues. The germline V gene encodes CDR1 SGHTA and CDR2 FQGNSA. V gave up 3 bases and J gave up 10 bases, with 12 bases separating them. This CDR3 is CASSFSSGRAFF. CDR3 DNA: TGTGCCAGCAGCTTCTCAAGCGGCCGAGCTTTCTTT.

For the CDR3, the DNA is TGTGCCAGTAGTCGGGCGGGAGGGCCCGATGAGCAGTTCTTC. This gives the protein CASSRAGGPDEQFF. This chain connects TRBV19 to TRBJ2-1, with TRBD2 matching over 9 bases. Germline V lookup: CDR1 LNHDA, CDR2 SQIVND (reference sequence). The CDR3 is made up of 14 amino acids. Trimming removed 5 bases from V and 8 bases from J; junction bases left unmatched: 7.

V is TRBV30 and J is TRBJ1-5; 7 bases agree with TRBD1. In germline, CDR1 is GTSNPN, CDR2 SVGIG (reference sequence). V lost 2 bases and J lost 1; bases outside the gene matches: 11. This CDR3 region has 17 residues. The CDR3 DNA follows: TGTGCCTGGAGTATCAATCCTCTGACAGGGAGCAATCAGCCCCAGCATTTT. It codes for CAWSINPLTGSNQPQHF.

As to this clone: In the same sample, other DNA sequences code for this CDR3. This chain uses TRBV29-1 with TRBJ2-7; possible D gene TRBD2, 6 bases. Trimming took off 3 bases at V and 6 bases at J, with 9 bases between the two ends. The CDR3 is 11 amino acids. Germline V CDR1 and CDR2: SQVTM, ANQGSEA. This CDR3 reads CSVEGGGEQYF. For the CDR3, the DNA is TGCAGCGTTGAGGGGGGAGGCGAGCAGTACTTC.

The chain carries TRBV29-1 and TRBJ2-3; 15 nucleotides line up with TRBD2. The germline gives CDR1 SQVTM, CDR2 ANQGSEA. CDR3 length: 16 residues. The J segment lost 5 bases and the V segment lost 4 bases, leaving 7 bases of the junction unmatched. The CDR3 bases are TGCAGCGTTGGCGGACTAGCGGGGGGGCCTAGAGATACGCAGTATTTT. Translating gives CSVGGLAGGPRDTQYF.

The chain recombines TRBV11-2 with TRBJ2-2, with 10 bases that match TRBD2. Germline lookup yields CDR1 SGHAT and CDR2 FQNNGV. Trimming at V came to 5 bases and at J to 2 bases, leaving 11 bases not matched to a gene. This CDR3 region has 18 residues. The CDR3 DNA follows: TGTGCCAGCAGCCCCCGGGCTAGCGGGAGCGTTAACACCGGGGAGCTGTTTTTT. This translates into CASSPRASGSVNTGELFF.